Given below is one TCR beta chain in context. Germline lookup yields CDR1 LGHDT and CDR2 YNNKEL (reference sequence). Deletions cut 3 bases from V and 1 base from J, with 12 bases between. The CDR3 runs 15 residues. The data derive from a study of control samples from healthy donors and cancer patients. TCRdb keeps only in-frame clones here, not all; method: immunoSEQ multiplex PCR. The table shows about 180,000 clones, with more than 90% occurring only once. The chain carries TRBV3-1 (or the pseudogene TRBV3-2) and TRBJ1-1, with a weak D call TRBD1 (5 bases). The origin of this receptor is a man aged 30 to 39 in good health. Sequenced input: blood. The CDR3 DNA reads TGTGCCAGCAGCCATGGGGTAAGGGGGAACACTGAAGCTTTCTTT. Protein product: CASSHGVRGNTEAFF.